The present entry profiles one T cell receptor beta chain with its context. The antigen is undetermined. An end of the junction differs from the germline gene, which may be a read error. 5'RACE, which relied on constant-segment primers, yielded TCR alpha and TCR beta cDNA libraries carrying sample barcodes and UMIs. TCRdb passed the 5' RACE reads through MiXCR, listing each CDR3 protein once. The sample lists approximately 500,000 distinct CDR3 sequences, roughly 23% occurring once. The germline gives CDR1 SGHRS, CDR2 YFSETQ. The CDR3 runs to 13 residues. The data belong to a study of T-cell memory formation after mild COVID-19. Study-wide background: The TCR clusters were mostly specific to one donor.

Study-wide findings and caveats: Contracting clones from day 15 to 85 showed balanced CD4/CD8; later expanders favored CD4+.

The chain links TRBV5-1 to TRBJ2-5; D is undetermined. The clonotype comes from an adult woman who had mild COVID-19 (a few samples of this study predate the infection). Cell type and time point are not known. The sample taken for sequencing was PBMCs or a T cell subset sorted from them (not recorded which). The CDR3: CASSFFLRETQYF. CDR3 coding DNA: TGCGCCAGTAGCTTTTTTCTCCGAGAGACCCAGTACTTC.